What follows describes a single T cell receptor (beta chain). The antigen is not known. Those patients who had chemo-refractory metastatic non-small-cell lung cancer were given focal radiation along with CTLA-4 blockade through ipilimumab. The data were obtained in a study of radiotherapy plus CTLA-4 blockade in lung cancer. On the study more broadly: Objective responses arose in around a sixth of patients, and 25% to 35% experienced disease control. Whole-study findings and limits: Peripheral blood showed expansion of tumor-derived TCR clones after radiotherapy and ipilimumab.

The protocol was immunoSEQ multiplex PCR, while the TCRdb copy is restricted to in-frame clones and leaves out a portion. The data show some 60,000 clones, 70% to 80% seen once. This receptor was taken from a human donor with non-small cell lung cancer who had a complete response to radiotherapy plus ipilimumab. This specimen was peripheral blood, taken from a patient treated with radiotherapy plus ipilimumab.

In DNA, the CDR3 is TGTGCCAGTAGTAGTATTAGGGCGGGTAGCACAGATACGCAGTATTTT. Residues: CASSSIRAGSTDTQYF. The chain uses TRBV19 and TRBJ2-3, with D possibly matching TRBD2 (5 bases). Germline lookup yields CDR1 LNHDA and CDR2 SQIVND (reference sequence). The germline V and J ends were trimmed by 4 bases and 0 bases, with 14 bases remaining between them. The CDR3 is made up of 16 amino acids.